This TCR beta chain is drawn from a study of blood T cell repertoires in COVID-19. For the study at large: From the United States, Italy and Spain came samples of acute and convalescent COVID-19. T cells, B-cell-depleted T cells, or PBMCs supplied cDNA or gDNA.

As originally analysed: Reference gene primer amplification gave nucleated cell count estimates. Clones were read by immunoSEQ multiplex PCR, and TCRdb kept only the in-frame ones, dropping some. The DNA gave D and trimming, while V, J and clone size come from that table. The table shows 210,000 or so clones, with around nine tenths occurring only once. The CDR3 runs 14 residues. V lost 5 bases, J lost 2 bases, and 9 bases lay in between. The germline CDR1 and CDR2 sequences are SEHNR and FQNEAQ (reference sequence). Sequencing used peripheral blood. The chain couples TRBV7-9 to TRBJ2-2, with D perhaps matching TRBD2 (5 bases). This TCR came from a woman younger than 30 who had recovered from COVID-19. CDR3 DNA sequence: TGTGCCAGCAGCCAGAGGACTAACACCGGGGAGCTGTTTTTT. It specifies CASSQRTNTGELFF.